The TCR beta chain under discussion was sequenced for a study of T-cell reconstitution after alpha-beta-depleted transplantation in children. The TCRbeta library incorporated unique molecular identifiers. TCRdb reprocessed the PCR reads via MiXCR and lists one record per CDR3 protein. The sample lists hundreds of thousands of distinct CDR3 sequences; around a sixth were seen once. Points from the study as a whole: At around two months after transplant, the alpha-beta T cells were reportedly derived from several hundred expanded clones that came from non-depleted graft cells. Fresh T-cell production supplied most of the T-cell counts and diversity seen one year after transplant.

On this clonotype: Its matching antigen is unknown.

Material: PBMCs, mostly from graft donor cells, obtained 360 days after TCRalphabeta/CD19-depleted stem cell transplant. This TCR was sampled from a male patient between 2 and 10 years old who had a stem cell transplant for acute lymphoblastic leukemia, so the T cells may come from the graft donor.

The CDR3 protein is CASRSLASDEQYF. The CDR3 region has the DNA TGTGCCAGCAGAAGTTTGGCCTCAGACGAGCAGTACTTC. The rearrangement joins TRBV12-3 or TRBV12-4 to TRBJ2-7; no firm D call. The CDR3 extends over 13 amino acids. V was pared by 6 bases and J by 5 bases, with 14 bases between.